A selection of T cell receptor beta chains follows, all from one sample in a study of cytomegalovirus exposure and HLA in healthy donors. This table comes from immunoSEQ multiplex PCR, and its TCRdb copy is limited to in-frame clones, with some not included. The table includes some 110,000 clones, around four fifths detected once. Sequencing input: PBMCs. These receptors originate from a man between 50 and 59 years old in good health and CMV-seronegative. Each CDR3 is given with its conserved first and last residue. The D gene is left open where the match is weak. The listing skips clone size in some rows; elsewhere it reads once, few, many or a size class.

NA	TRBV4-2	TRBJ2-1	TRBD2	CASSQVSGGGADEQFF	TGTGCCAGCAGCCAAGTCTCAGGCGGGGGGGCAGATGAGCAGTTCTTC
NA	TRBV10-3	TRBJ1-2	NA	CAISDGEGYTF	TGTGCCATCAGTGACGGGGAGGGCTACACCTTC
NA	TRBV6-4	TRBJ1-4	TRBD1	CASRGTANEKLFF	TGTGCCAGCAGAGGGACAGCGAATGAAAAACTGTTTTTT
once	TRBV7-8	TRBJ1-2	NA	CASSLAPNYGYTF	TGTGCCAGCAGCTTAGCCCCGAACTATGGCTACACCTTC
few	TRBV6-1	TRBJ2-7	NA	CASRPQGGEQYF	TGTGCCAGCAGGCCTCAGGGGGGCGAGCAGTACTTC
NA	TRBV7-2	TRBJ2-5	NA	CASSLGRALETQYF	TGTGCCAGCAGCTTGGGCAGGGCACTTGAGACCCAGTACTTC
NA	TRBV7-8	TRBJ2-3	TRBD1	CASSLGQGIGTDTQYF	TGTGCCAGCAGCTTAGGACAGGGGATCGGCACAGATACGCAGTATTTT
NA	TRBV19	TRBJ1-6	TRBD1	CASSTGGPLSSYNSPLHF	TGTGCCAGTTCCACAGGGGGCCCACTAAGCTCCTATAATTCACCCCTCCACTTT
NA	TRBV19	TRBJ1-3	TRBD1	CATTGAPGNTIYF	TGTGCCACCACAGGGGCCCCTGGAAACACCATATATTTT
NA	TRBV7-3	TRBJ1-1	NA	CASRPNDSPNTEAFF	TGTGCCAGCAGGCCAAACGACAGTCCCAACACTGAAGCTTTCTTT
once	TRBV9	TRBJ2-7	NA	CASSVGIGRDAYEQYF	TGTGCCAGCAGCGTAGGTATCGGTCGGGATGCCTACGAGCAGTACTTC
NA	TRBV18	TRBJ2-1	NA	CASSPEAGAVGEQFF	TGTGCCAGCTCACCTGAAGCAGGGGCGGTGGGTGAGCAGTTCTTC
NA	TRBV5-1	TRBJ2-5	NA	CASSSYTGLQETQYF	TGCGCCAGCAGCTCCTACACCGGACTCCAAGAGACCCAGTACTTC
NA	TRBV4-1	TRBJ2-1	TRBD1	CASSQGPSGGSYNEQFF	TGCGCCAGCAGCCAAGGGCCCTCAGGGGGCTCCTACAATGAGCAGTTCTTC
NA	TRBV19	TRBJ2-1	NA	CASSTTGRGDEQFF	TGTGCCAGTAGTACGACAGGGCGGGGTGATGAGCAGTTCTTC
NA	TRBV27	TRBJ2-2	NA	CASSLLRSGGGELFF	TGTGCCAGCAGTTTATTACGGTCTGGTGGCGGGGAGCTGTTTTTT
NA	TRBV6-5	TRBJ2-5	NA	CASSSHQNQETQYF	TGTGCCAGCAGTTCCCACCAGAACCAAGAGACCCAGTACTTC
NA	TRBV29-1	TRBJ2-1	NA	CSAEGQTYNEQFF	TGCAGCGCCGAAGGACAGACCTACAATGAGCAGTTCTTC
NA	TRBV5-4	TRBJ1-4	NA	CASSRQGTNEKLFF	TGTGCCAGCAGCCGCCAGGGAACTAATGAAAAACTGTTTTTT
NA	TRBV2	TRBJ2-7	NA	CASGPYPYEQYF	TGTGCCAGCGGGCCATACCCCTACGAGCAGTACTTC
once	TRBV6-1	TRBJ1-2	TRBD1	CASRGGTALNYGYTF	TGTGCCAGCAGAGGGGGGACAGCCCTTAACTATGGCTACACCTTC
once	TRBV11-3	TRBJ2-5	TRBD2	CASSLGAGGTQETQYF	TGTGCCAGCAGCTTAGGAGCGGGGGGGACCCAAGAGACCCAGTACTTC
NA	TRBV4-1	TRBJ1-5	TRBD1	CASSHRPGTDSNQPQHF	TGCGCCAGCAGCCACCGTCCCGGGACAGACAGCAATCAGCCCCAGCATTTT
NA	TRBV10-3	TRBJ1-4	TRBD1	CAISEQDWTGANEKLFF	TGTGCCATCAGTGAACAGGATTGGACAGGAGCTAATGAAAAACTGTTTTTT
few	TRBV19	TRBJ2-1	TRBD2	CASNRVSGRDEQFF	TGTGCCAGTAATAGGGTTTCGGGGAGGGATGAGCAGTTCTTC
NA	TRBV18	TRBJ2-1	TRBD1	CASAARTGTGGPNEQFF	TGTGCCAGCGCAGCGAGAACCGGGACAGGGGGACCCAATGAGCAGTTCTTC
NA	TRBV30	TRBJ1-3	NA	CAWGQSLPGVTNTIYF	TGTGCCTGGGGGCAGAGCCTACCAGGGGTGACGAACACCATATATTTT
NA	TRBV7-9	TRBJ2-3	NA	CASSRKGPDTQYF	TGTGCCAGCAGCCGTAAGGGGCCTGATACGCAGTATTTT
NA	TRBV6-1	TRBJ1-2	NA	CASSEALTVAPGVNYGYTF	TGTGCCAGCAGTGAAGCGCTTACGGTAGCTCCGGGGGTTAACTATGGCTACACCTTC
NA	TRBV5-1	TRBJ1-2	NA	CASSLRQGNDYGYTF	TGCGCCAGCAGCTTGAGGCAGGGCAACGACTATGGCTACACCTTC
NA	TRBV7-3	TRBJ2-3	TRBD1	CASSSTPGTGVTDTQYF	TGTGCCAGCAGCTCGACCCCCGGGACAGGGGTCACAGATACGCAGTATTTT
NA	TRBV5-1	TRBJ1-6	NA	CASSFSGDDSPLHF	TGCGCCAGCAGCTTTTCAGGGGATGATTCACCCCTCCACTTT
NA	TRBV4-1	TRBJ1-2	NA	CASSQGPETGGYTF	TGCGCCAGCAGCCAAGGCCCGGAGACGGGTGGCTACACCTTC
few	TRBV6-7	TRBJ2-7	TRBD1	CASSYSKTSGQFYEQYF	TGTGCCAGCAGTTACTCGAAAACCTCGGGACAGTTCTACGAGCAGTACTTC
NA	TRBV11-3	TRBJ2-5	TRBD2	CASSFTSGGQETQYF	TGTGCCAGCAGCTTCACTAGCGGGGGCCAAGAGACCCAGTACTTC
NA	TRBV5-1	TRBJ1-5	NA	CASSPGSGNQPQHF	TGCGCCAGCAGCCCAGGTTCGGGGAATCAGCCCCAGCATTTT
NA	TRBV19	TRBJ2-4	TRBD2	CASRLSSSGGSRNIQYF	TGTGCCAGTAGGCTTTCCTCTAGCGGGGGGTCCAGAAACATTCAGTACTTC
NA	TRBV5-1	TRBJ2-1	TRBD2	CASSTGLADNEQFF	TGCGCCAGCAGCACGGGACTAGCGGACAATGAGCAGTTCTTC
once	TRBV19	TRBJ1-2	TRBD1	CASSLDRGRFVYGYTF	TGTGCCAGTAGTTTGGACAGGGGGCGATTCGTCTATGGCTACACCTTC
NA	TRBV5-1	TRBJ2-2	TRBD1	CASSRNRGPTNTGELFF	TGCGCCAGCAGCCGAAACAGGGGGCCTACGAACACCGGGGAGCTGTTTTTT
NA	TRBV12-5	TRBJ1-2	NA	CASGSRVLGYTF	TGTGCTAGTGGCTCCAGGGTCTTGGGCTACACCTTC
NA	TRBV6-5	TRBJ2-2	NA	CASRTTLRNTGELFF	TGTGCCAGCAGAACGACACTTAGGAACACCGGGGAGCTGTTTTTT
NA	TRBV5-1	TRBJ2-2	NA	CASTLTGSNTGELFF	TGCGCCAGCACATTGACAGGATCGAACACCGGGGAGCTGTTTTTT
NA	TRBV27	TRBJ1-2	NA	CASSLTEDTRYGYTF	TGTGCCAGCAGTTTAACCGAGGACACGCGGTATGGCTACACCTTC
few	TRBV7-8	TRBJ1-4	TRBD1	CASSLGGRGQVIGEKLFF	TGTGCCAGCAGCTTAGGGGGTAGGGGGCAAGTTATTGGTGAAAAACTGTTTTTT
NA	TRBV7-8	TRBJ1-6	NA	CASSLAAGQPSPLHF	TGTGCCAGCAGCTTAGCGGCAGGACAACCTTCACCCCTCCACTTT
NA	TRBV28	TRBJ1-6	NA	CASSFGGGNSPLHF	TGTGCCAGCAGTTTCGGGGGGGGAAATTCACCCCTCCACTTT
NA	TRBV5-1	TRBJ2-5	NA	CASSPTSEGRYQETQYF	TGCGCCAGCAGCCCAACCTCCGAGGGTCGGTACCAAGAGACCCAGTACTTC
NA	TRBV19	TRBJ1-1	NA	CASSIGTDTEAFF	TGTGCCAGTAGTATAGGGACAGACACTGAAGCTTTCTTT
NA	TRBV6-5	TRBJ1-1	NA	CASSYLTEAFF	TGTGCCAGCAGTTATCTGACTGAAGCTTTCTTT
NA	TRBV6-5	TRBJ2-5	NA	CASRRTVETKGAQYF	TGTGCCAGCAGGCGGACAGTGGAGACCAAAGGGGCCCAGTACTTC
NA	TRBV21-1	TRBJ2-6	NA	CASNTTGALFSSGANVLTF	TGTGCCAGCAATACAACAGGGGCCCTTTTTAGCTCTGGGGCCAACGTCCTGACTTTC
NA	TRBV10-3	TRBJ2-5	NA	CAISGGGADSIGETQYF	TGTGCCATCAGTGGGGGCGGGGCAGATAGTATCGGAGAGACCCAGTACTTC
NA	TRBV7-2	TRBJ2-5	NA	CASSLMGGGETQYF	TGTGCCAGCAGCTTAATGGGAGGAGGAGAGACCCAGTACTTC
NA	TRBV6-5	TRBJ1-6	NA	CASSYSPGANNSPLHF	TGTGCCAGCAGTTACTCTCCAGGGGCCAATAATTCACCCCTCCACTTT
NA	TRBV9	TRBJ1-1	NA	CASSVLKGDTEAFF	TGTGCCAGCAGCGTATTGAAGGGGGACACTGAAGCTTTCTTT